The rows below give T cell receptor beta chains drawn from one sample of a study of blood T cell repertoires in COVID-19. Repertoires were generated with immunoSEQ multiplex PCR, while TCRdb's copy carries only in-frame clones and drops some. The table has roughly 98,000 clones, 82% seen once; the top ten hold about a tenth. Specimen: peripheral blood. The receptors were gathered from an older man with active or convalescent COVID-19. The conserved cysteine and the conserved F or W are not part of the CDR3 here. D genes are given only for firm matches.

J gene: TRBJ1-1
V gene: TRBV5-6
D gene: TRBD1
CDR3 protein: ASSLGDRLTNTEAF

J gene: TRBJ1-2
V gene: TRBV28
D gene: -
CDR3 protein: ASSLGQPDYGYT

J gene: TRBJ1-4
V gene: TRBV21-1
D gene: -
CDR3 protein: ASRGGQGQEKLF

J gene: TRBJ2-6
V gene: TRBV19
D gene: -
CDR3 protein: ASSKNTGSGANVLT

J gene: TRBJ2-7
V gene: TRBV29-1
D gene: TRBD1
CDR3 protein: SVPGTGPHEQY

J gene: TRBJ2-1
V gene: TRBV6-6
D gene: TRBD2
CDR3 protein: ATRTSGRINNEQF

J gene: TRBJ2-2
V gene: TRBV6-5
D gene: TRBD1
CDR3 protein: ASSYRGRVAGELF

J gene: TRBJ2-7
V gene: TRBV5-1
D gene: TRBD1
CDR3 protein: ASRPGQEWSYEQY

J gene: TRBJ2-7
V gene: TRBV30
D gene: -
CDR3 protein: AWCRTASSYEQY

J gene: TRBJ1-6
V gene: TRBV7-2
D gene: -
CDR3 protein: ASSPQGPSSPLH

J gene: TRBJ2-1
V gene: TRBV19
D gene: -
CDR3 protein: ASSEDSYNEQF

J gene: TRBJ2-5
V gene: TRBV4-1
D gene: -
CDR3 protein: ASSGGIQETQY

J gene: TRBJ2-2
V gene: TRBV10-3
D gene: -
CDR3 protein: ATWLGASGELF

J gene: TRBJ2-5
V gene: TRBV5-4
D gene: -
CDR3 protein: ASSLAGSQETQY

J gene: TRBJ1-4
V gene: TRBV7-8
D gene: -
CDR3 protein: ASSFQSNEKLF

J gene: TRBJ2-7
V gene: TRBV6-6
D gene: -
CDR3 protein: ASSYWDTAYEQY

J gene: TRBJ2-5
V gene: TRBV2
D gene: TRBD1
CDR3 protein: ASSEFGTGGRETQY